One T cell receptor (beta chain) is described in this entry. The CDR3 is 16 residues long. The ends were cut back, 0 bases at V and 0 bases at J, with 13 bases in the middle. Germline loops: CDR1 SGHRS, CDR2 YFSETQ. This record comes from a study of T cell changes during pregnancy in multiple sclerosis. Assay used: immunoSEQ multiplex PCR; TCRdb lists only in-frame clones, some missing. Of more than 50,000 clones in the sample, 70% to 90% were seen once. This chain uses TRBV5-1 with TRBJ2-7, with D tentatively TRBD2 (6 bases). The clonotype was recovered from a female donor with multiple sclerosis, enrolled in a pregnancy study. The starting material was peripheral blood, obtained in the first trimester of pregnancy. In DNA form, the CDR3 reads TGCGCCAGCAGCTTGGCCGAGCTAGCGAGCTCCTACGAGCAGTACTTC. Amino acid sequence: CASSLAELASSYEQYF.